The 20 T cell receptor beta chains presented below share a single source sample, sequenced in a study of blood T cell repertoires in COVID-19. Assay used: immunoSEQ multiplex PCR; TCRdb lists only in-frame clones, some missing. The sample includes under 300,000 clones, roughly 88% seen only once; the top ten take under 2.5%. The sample consisted of peripheral blood. These receptor sequences come from a woman in her forties who had recovered from COVID-19.

The chain recombines TRBV7-3 with TRBJ2-5; 8 nucleotides line up with TRBD1. Germline values: CDR1 SGHTA, CDR2 FQGTGA. The length of the CDR3 is 14 residues. Losses at the gene ends were 5 bases for V and 4 bases for J; bases not matched to a gene: 6. The CDR3 coding sequence is TGTGCCAGCAGCCCAGGGACAGGCGGAGAGACCCAGTACTTC. Residues: CASSPGTGGETQYF.

The V gene is TRBV24-1, the J gene TRBJ2-7; TRBD2 aligns across 7 bases. Germline V gives CDR1 KGHDR, CDR2 SFDVKD. The CDR3 runs 17 residues. V lost 2 bases and J lost 1; bases outside the gene matches: 10. The chain's CDR3 is CATSDCQAGLGSYEQYF. In DNA form, the CDR3 reads TGTGCCACCAGTGATTGCCAAGCGGGGCTGGGGTCCTACGAGCAGTACTTC.

V is TRBV2 and J is TRBJ1-1, with D unclear. Germline-derived CDR1 and CDR2 are SNHLY and FYNNEI. The CDR3 contains 13 residues. Trimming removed 4 bases from V and 0 bases from J, with 6 bases in between. CDR3 loop: CASSAELNTEAFF. The CDR3 DNA follows: TGTGCCAGCAGTGCTGAGCTGAACACTGAAGCTTTCTTT.

This clone was counted a single time. The chain employs TRBV19 and TRBJ2-1; 7 bases align to TRBD2. The V segment lost 3 bases and the J segment 11 bases; nucleotides outside the gene matches: 4. The CDR3 is 12 residues long. Per germline, CDR1 LNHDA and CDR2 SQIVND (reference sequence). CDR3 coding DNA: TGTGCCAGTAGTATTCCCGGGACTAAGCAGTTCTTC. Its protein is CASSIPGTKQFF.

The CDR3 loop is CASSLVGRSNYGYTF. DNA for the CDR3: TGTGCCAGCAGCTTGGTAGGGAGGAGTAACTATGGCTACACCTTC. V gene TRBV5-4 combines with J gene TRBJ1-2; D is undetermined. Germline loops: CDR1 SGHNT, CDR2 YYREEE (reference sequence). Trimming shortened V by 0 bases and J by 1 base, and 10 bases separated the two germline ends. The CDR3 runs 15 residues. The variable domain in full, with the rest retrieved from reference TRBV5-4 and TRBJ1-2, is ETGVTQSPTHLIKTRGQQVTLRCSSQSGHNTVSWYQQALGQGPQFIFQYYREEENGRGNFPPRFSGLQFPNYSSELNVNALELDDSALYLCASSLVGRSNYGYTFGSGTRLTVV.

V gene TRBV30 combines with J gene TRBJ2-2, with a tentative D call TRBD2 (6 bases). Looked up from germline, CDR1 is GTSNPN and CDR2 is SVGIG (reference sequence). The CDR3 length is 13 residues. The ends were cut back, 0 bases at V and 7 bases at J, with 9 bases in the middle. CDR3 protein: CAWSVSGGGELFF. CDR3 nucleotides: TGTGCCTGGAGTGTATCCGGGGGCGGGGAGCTGTTTTTT.

The chain is built from TRBV7-6 and TRBJ2-3; perhaps TRBD2 as D (7 bases). The V gene's germline CDR1 is SGHVS and CDR2 FNYEAQ. Trimming removed 1 base from V and 2 bases from J, with 19 bases in between. The CDR3 covers 18 residues. CDR3 coding DNA: TGTGCCAGCAGCTTAGAGGGGGGGGTAGGACTACACACAGATACGCAGTATTTT. It encodes CASSLEGGVGLHTDTQYF.

The chain employs TRBV2 and TRBJ2-2; 7 nucleotides match TRBD1. CDR1 SNHLY and CDR2 FYNNEI come from the germline V gene. V lost 4 bases, J lost 4 bases, and 6 bases stayed unmatched. The CDR3 extends over 15 amino acids. The CDR3 protein is CASSGATGVTGELFF. CDR3 nucleotide sequence: TGTGCCAGCAGTGGAGCTACAGGGGTCACCGGGGAGCTGTTTTTT.

This sequence joins TRBV2 and TRBJ1-2, with D unclear. CDR1 and CDR2 (germline): SNHLY, FYNNEI. This CDR3 region has 15 residues. V lost 1 base, J lost 3 bases, and 12 bases lay in between. CDR3 loop: CASSEEGGGYYGYTF. CDR3 in DNA: TGTGCCAGCAGTGAAGAAGGTGGCGGCTACTATGGCTACACCTTC.

V is TRBV13 and J is TRBJ1-5; no definite D call. This CDR3 is 13 amino acids long. V lost 3 bases to trimming and J lost 6 bases, with 9 bases between them. CDR1 and CDR2 (germline): PRHDT, FYEKMQ (reference sequence). The DNA of the CDR3 is TGTGCCAGCAGCTTCGAACCGGGTCAGCCCCAGCATTTT. It codes for CASSFEPGQPQHF.

The table lists this clone with a few counts. J is TRBJ2-1 and V is TRBV7-2, with 9 bases lining up with TRBD2. V was pared by 1 base and J by 8 bases, with 9 bases of the junction left unmatched. Germline V lookup: CDR1 SGHTA, CDR2 FQGNSA. The CDR3 contains 16 residues. CDR3 nucleotide sequence: TGTGCCAGCAGCTTAGTGGGGCTAGCGGGATTTGATGAGCAGTTCTTC. It translates to CASSLVGLAGFDEQFF.

V is TRBV15 and J is TRBJ1-2; D gene uncertain. The CDR3 extends over 10 amino acids. CDR1 and CDR2 from the germline V gene are LNHNV and YYDKDF (reference sequence). With 6 bases removed from V and 8 bases from J, the gap between germline ends came to 7 bases. The CDR3 sequence is CATRGEGYTF. The CDR3, as DNA: TGTGCCACCAGAGGAGAGGGCTACACCTTC.

The chain couples TRBV4-2 to TRBJ2-2; D is uncertain. The CDR3 has 13 amino acids. V lost 0 bases and J lost 6, with 5 bases in between. The germline CDR1 and CDR2 sequences are LGHNA and YNFKEQ. The CDR3 bases are TGTGCCAGCAGCCAAGATCCGTCCGGGGAGCTGTTTTTT. It translates to CASSQDPSGELFF.

The chain couples TRBV13 to TRBJ1-2, with a tentative D call TRBD1 (5 bases). V was shortened by 4 bases and J by 6 bases, with 9 bases between the two germline ends. CDR3 length: 12 amino acids. The germline CDR1 and CDR2 sequences are PRHDT and FYEKMQ (reference sequence). Here the CDR3 reads CASSSTRDGYTF. The CDR3 nucleotides read TGTGCCAGCAGCTCAACCAGGGATGGCTACACCTTC.

The genes are TRBV9 and TRBJ1-3; D possibly corresponds to TRBD1 (6 bases). CDR1 SGDLS and CDR2 YYNGEE come from the germline V gene. Trimming took off 4 bases at V and 0 bases at J, with 23 bases between the two ends. This CDR3 comprises 19 residues. In nucleotides, the CDR3 is TGTGCCAGCAGCCAGGGGATGAACACCGGTGTTCTCTCTGGAAACACCATATATTTT. Its protein product is CASSQGMNTGVLSGNTIYF.

The chain carries TRBV6-5 and TRBJ2-2; no firm D call. V was pared by 5 bases and J by 7 bases, with 5 bases between. Germline CDR1 MNHEY, CDR2 SVGAGI. This CDR3 is 11 amino acids long. CDR3 DNA sequence: TGTGCCAGCAGTCACGGCGGGGAGCTGTTTTTT. This sequence encodes CASSHGGELFF.

The chain uses TRBV6-1 and TRBJ1-5; TRBD1 agrees at 8 bases. The J segment lost 4 bases and the V segment lost 1 base, leaving 3 bases of the junction unmatched. The germline CDR1 and CDR2 sequences are MNHNS and SASEGT. This CDR3 region has 15 residues. The CDR3 DNA reads TGTGCCAGCAGTGAAGGAGGGACAGGTAATCAGCCCCAGCATTTT. Its protein product is CASSEGGTGNQPQHF.

The chain links TRBV29-1 to TRBJ2-5, with 8 bases matching TRBD2. The V segment lost 6 bases and the J segment 5 bases; nucleotides outside the gene matches: 5. The CDR3 has 12 residues. Germline V gene lookup returns CDR1 SQVTM and CDR2 ANQGSEA. Written as DNA, the CDR3 is TGCAGCGTCCGGGGGGGGAGGGAGACCCAGTACTTC. Amino acids: CSVRGGRETQYF.

The CDR3 bases are TGTGCCAGCAGATCAACAGGGCTTAATCAGCCCCAGCATTTT. This encodes CASRSTGLNQPQHF. The gene calls are TRBV27 and TRBJ1-5, with D perhaps matching TRBD1 (6 bases). Trimming left V 6 bases short and J 4 bases short, with 13 bases between. Germline CDR1 and CDR2: MNHEY and SMNVEV (reference sequence). CDR3 length: 14 residues.

The chain carries TRBV20-1 and TRBJ1-4; D gene uncertain. The CDR3 has 10 residues. Germline CDR1 and CDR2: DFQATT and SNEGSKA (reference sequence). CDR3 amino acids: CAATNEKLFF. The CDR3 DNA reads as TGCGCGGCAACTAATGAAAAACTGTTTTTT.